Listed below are T cell receptor beta chains from one sample, sequenced in a study of CD8 T cells in Susac syndrome. Each CDR3 protein is one row after TCRdb ran MiXCR on the immunoSEQ multiplex PCR reads. The table lists about 200,000 distinct CDR3 sequences, under 95% of them singletons, with around 0.1% in the top ten. Specimen: CD4+ T cells from PBMCs. Source of these receptors: a human donor in good health. The CDR3 runs from the conserved cysteine through the conserved F or W. The D gene is left open where the match is weak. Not all rows give a size; the values are once, few, many and, for expanded clones, a class.

d_call | clone_size | j_call | v_call | cdr3_length | cdr3_nt | cdr3_aa
- | - | TRBJ2-7 | TRBV18 | 14 | TGTGCCAGCTCACCGCGGGACAGCCTCTACGAGCAGTACTTC | CASSPRDSLYEQYF
- | - | TRBJ2-1 | TRBV2 | 14 | TGTGCCAGCAGTTCATCGGACACCTACAATGAGCAGTTCTTC | CASSSSDTYNEQFF
- | once | TRBJ1-2 | TRBV7-2 | 14 | TGTGCCAGCAGCTTCCAGGCAGGGGACTATGGCTACACCTTC | CASSFQAGDYGYTF
TRBD1 | - | TRBJ2-3 | TRBV5-6 | 14 | TGTGCCAGCAGCCGGACAGGGGGCGCAGATACGCAGTATTTT | CASSRTGGADTQYF
- | once | TRBJ1-5 | TRBV20-1 | 16 | TGCAGTGCTGGAGGCGGGACACCTATAACGGCTCAGCCCCAGCATTTT | CSAGGGTPITAQPQHF
TRBD2 | - | TRBJ2-1 | TRBV5-4 | 15 | TGTGCCAGCAGCCGGGCGACTAGCCTCTACAATGAGCAGTTCTTC | CASSRATSLYNEQFF
- | - | TRBJ1-3 | TRBV14 | 14 | TGTGCCAGCAGCCACCGGACACTTGGAAACACCATATATTTT | CASSHRTLGNTIYF
- | - | TRBJ1-1 | TRBV12-5 | 13 | TGTGCTAGTGGATGGGGGGTGGACACTGAAGCTTTCTTT | CASGWGVDTEAFF
TRBD1 | - | TRBJ1-4 | TRBV28 | 15 | TGTGCCAGCAGTTACCTACAGGGGGCAAGGGAAAAACTGTTTTTT | CASSYLQGAREKLFF
- | - | TRBJ2-6 | TRBV27 | 15 | TGTGCCAGCAGGACCGCTAGGGCAGGGGCCAACGTCCTGACTTTC | CASRTARAGANVLTF
- | - | TRBJ1-3 | TRBV28 | 15 | TGTGCCAGCAGCCATTCCCGAAACTCTGGAAACACCATATATTTT | CASSHSRNSGNTIYF
- | - | TRBJ1-1 | TRBV5-1 | 16 | TGCGCCAGCAGCCCGAGAGGAGGGGGGCCGAACACTGAAGCTTTCTTT | CASSPRGGGPNTEAFF
TRBD2 | - | TRBJ2-7 | TRBV5-4 | 14 | TGTGCCAGCAGTTCAGAGAAGCGGGGGAACGAGCAGTACTTC | CASSSEKRGNEQYF
- | - | TRBJ1-2 | TRBV7-2 | 16 | TGTGCCAGCAGCTTAGCGGGGGGGTTCGGGGATAATGGCTACACCTTC | CASSLAGGFGDNGYTF
- | - | TRBJ2-5 | TRBV10-3 | 11 | TGTGCCATCAGTTTCCAAGAGACCCAGTACTTC | CAISFQETQYF
- | - | TRBJ1-6 | TRBV28 | 16 | TGTGCCAGCAGTTCGACTTACAGGGTTTACAATTCACCCCTCCACTTT | CASSSTYRVYNSPLHF
- | - | TRBJ2-7 | TRBV5-1 | 13 | TGCGCCAGCACCCGGGACAACTCCTACGAGCAGTACTTC | CASTRDNSYEQYF
TRBD1 | - | TRBJ1-5 | TRBV12-3/TRBV12-4 | 14 | TGTGCCAGCAGTTTAGTAGGACAGGGCGATCCCCAGCATTTT | CASSLVGQGDPQHF
TRBD1 | - | TRBJ1-2 | TRBV7-9 | 15 | TGTGCCAGCAGCTCATACCCCGGGACAGGCTATGGCTACACCTTC | CASSSYPGTGYGYTF
TRBD2 | - | TRBJ2-5 | TRBV7-9 | 15 | TGTGCCAGCAGGGTACTAGCGGGGGGCCGAACGGTCCAGTACTTC | CASRVLAGGRTVQYF
TRBD1 | - | TRBJ1-5 | TRBV19 | 15 | TGTGCCACCGCCCAGGACAGGGCTCCCTATCAGCCCCAGCATTTT | CATAQDRAPYQPQHF
- | - | TRBJ1-2 | TRBV12-3/TRBV12-4 | 14 | TGTGCCAGCAGCCCGGACCGGATTAACTATGGCTACACCTTC | CASSPDRINYGYTF
- | once | TRBJ2-5 | TRBV27 | 13 | TGTGCCAGCAGTTTTAAGAGGGGGGAGACCCAGTACTTC | CASSFKRGETQYF
- | - | TRBJ2-5 | TRBV7-2 | 17 | TGTGCCAGCAGCTTAGCTAAAGTCACCAGTTCCCAAGAGACCCAGTACTTC | CASSLAKVTSSQETQYF
- | - | TRBJ2-5 | TRBV7-2 | 17 | TGTGCCAGCAGCTTAAAGGGACCAGGGGTTCTGGTAGGGACCCAGTACTTC | CASSLKGPGVLVGTQYF
- | - | TRBJ2-6 | TRBV6-2/TRBV6-3 | 16 | TGTGCCAGCAGTTACCCTAAGGGGCCTGGGGCCAACGTCCTGACTTTC | CASSYPKGPGANVLTF
- | - | TRBJ2-2 | TRBV15 | 13 | TGTGCCACCAGCAGAGATCCATACGGGGAGCTGTTTTTT | CATSRDPYGELFF
- | - | TRBJ2-5 | TRBV7-3 | 11 | TGTGCCAGCGGGGCCTCCTCTCCCCAGTACTTC | CASGASSPQYF
- | - | TRBJ1-2 | TRBV28 | 14 | TGTGCCAGCGGATCGATAGGTCCCCTTTATGGCTACACCTTC | CASGSIGPLYGYTF
TRBD2 | - | TRBJ2-1 | TRBV6-5 | 21 | TGTGCCAGCAGTTACTCGGCGGCTAGCGGGGGCCATTTGAGCTCCTACAATGAGCAGTTCTTC | CASSYSAASGGHLSSYNEQFF
- | - | TRBJ1-1 | TRBV20-1 | 13 | TGCAGTGCTCCTGGGGGCCGCCGCACTGAAGCTTTCTTT | CSAPGGRRTEAFF
TRBD1 | once | TRBJ1-5 | TRBV5-1 | 16 | TGCGCCAGCAGCGTCGGGACAGGGGGAAGCAATCAGCCCCAGCATTTT | CASSVGTGGSNQPQHF
- | - | TRBJ2-6 | TRBV10-3 | 18 | TGTGCCATCAGTGAGTCGAGGGGGTTAGGAACTGGGGCCAACGTCCTGACTTTC | CAISESRGLGTGANVLTF
- | - | TRBJ1-1 | TRBV20-1 | 15 | TGCAGTGCTAGAGATGCGGTTTATAGGAACACTGAAGCTTTCTTT | CSARDAVYRNTEAFF